What follows is one TCR beta chain and its context. Its antigen is undetermined. 13 Jbeta primers and 60 Vbeta primers were used for the PCR. The protocol was immunoSEQ multiplex PCR, while the TCRdb copy is restricted to in-frame clones and leaves out a portion. The sample holds around 90,000 clones; just under 80% are singletons and the top ten take under 4%. This sample is drawn from a study of cytomegalovirus exposure and HLA in healthy donors. Turning to the study itself: When fewer than 500 donors were genotyped, about 80% of them were found to fall in the Caucasian-associated ancestry cluster. Study outcomes and limitations: In vitro data verified three CMV-associated chains as specific for CMV antigens. The study labeled about 160 TCR beta chains cytomegalovirus-associated. The number of N-insertions in an Asian-associated ancestry cluster was reportedly below the approximately 700-donor mean in a later analysis.

V lost 3 bases and J 0 bases, leaving 9 bases between the germline ends. Germline loops: CDR1 SGHTA, CDR2 FQGNSA. The CDR3 is 14 amino acids. The receptor was isolated from a woman aged 40 to 50 in good health and CMV-seronegative. What was sequenced was PBMCs. This chain connects TRBV7-2 to TRBJ2-7, with a possible D match to TRBD1 (6 bases). Here the CDR3 reads CASSFDRYSYEQYF. The CDR3 DNA follows: TGTGCCAGCAGCTTCGACAGGTACTCCTACGAGCAGTACTTC.